This T cell receptor beta chain was profiled in a study of shared T cell receptors in the human thymus. With 7 bases clipped from V and 4 bases from J, the junction kept 14 bases outside the gene matches. CDR1 is MNHEY, CDR2 SMNVEV, per germline (reference sequence). This CDR3 has 18 residues. Here immunoSEQ multiplex PCR was the method, and the copy in TCRdb shows in-frame clones only, minus some. The sample holds about 380,000 clones; more than 85% are singletons and the top ten take approximately 0.02%. Sequencing was done on a sample of thymocytes. The rearrangement joins TRBV27 to TRBJ2-7, with 15 bases aligning to TRBD2. This clonotype was sampled from a human donor. In nucleotides, the CDR3 is TGTGCCAGCATGACCGGGACTAGCGGGAGGCGAGGGGTTTACGAGCAGTACTTC. Translating it yields CASMTGTSGRRGVYEQYF.